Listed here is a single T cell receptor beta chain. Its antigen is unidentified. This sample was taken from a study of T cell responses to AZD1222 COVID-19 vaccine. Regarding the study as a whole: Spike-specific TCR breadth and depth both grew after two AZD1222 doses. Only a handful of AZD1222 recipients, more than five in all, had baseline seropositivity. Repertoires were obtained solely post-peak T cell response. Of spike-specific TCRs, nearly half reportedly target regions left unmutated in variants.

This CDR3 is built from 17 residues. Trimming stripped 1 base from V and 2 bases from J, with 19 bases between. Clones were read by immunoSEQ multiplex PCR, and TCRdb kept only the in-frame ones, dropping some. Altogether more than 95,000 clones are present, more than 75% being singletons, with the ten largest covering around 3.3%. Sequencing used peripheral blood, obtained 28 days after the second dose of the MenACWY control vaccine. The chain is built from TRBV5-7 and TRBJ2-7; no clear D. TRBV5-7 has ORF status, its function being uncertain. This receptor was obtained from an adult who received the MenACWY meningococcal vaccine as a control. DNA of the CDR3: TGTGCCAGCAGCTTGAAACCACAGTACCCCCAAGCCTACGAGCAGTACTTC. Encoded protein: CASSLKPQYPQAYEQYF.